One sample yielded the 7 T cell receptor beta chains listed below, sequenced in a study of T cells in Graves' hyperthyroidism and ophthalmopathy. TCR beta CDR3 regions were amplified from RNA transcripts. First-round RT-PCR targeting the TCR CDR3 was performed with the HTBI primer set. MiXCR was run by TCRdb on the multiplex PCR reads, yielding one entry per CDR3 protein. This table has 550,000 to 850,000 distinct CDR3 sequences, around 19% appearing once. The sample taken for sequencing was blood. The receptors were sampled from a woman aged 50 to 60 with Graves' hyperthyroidism that later progressed to Graves' ophthalmopathy.

This clonotype was seen ten or more times. The V call is TRBV2, the J call TRBJ1-1; D unresolved. Trimming removed 6 bases from V and 2 bases from J, with 10 bases in between. CDR1 and CDR2 from the germline V gene are SNHLY and FYNNEI. This CDR3 comprises 13 residues. CDR3 residues: CASRKTFNTEAFF. The CDR3 coding sequence is TGTGCCAGCAGGAAGACGTTTAACACTGAAGCTTTCTTT.

The V gene is TRBV20-1, the J gene TRBJ2-3; TRBD2 might be the D (5 bases). The CDR3 covers 13 residues. V lost 0 bases and J 8 bases, leaving 12 bases between the germline ends. Germline V CDR1 and CDR2: DFQATT, SNEGSKA (reference sequence). The DNA of the CDR3 is TGCAGTGCTAGAGATACTCGGCTAGCTACGCAGTATTTT. This translates into CSARDTRLATQYF.

This clonotype was observed a handful of times. This sequence joins TRBV5-6 and TRBJ1-1, with 7 bases aligning to TRBD1. Looked up from germline, CDR1 is SGHDT and CDR2 is YYEEEE. CDR3 length: 12 amino acids. V lost 3 bases to trimming and J lost 11 bases; unmatched junction nucleotides: 7. In DNA, the CDR3 is TGTGCCAGCAGCTATGCGACAGGGTGGGCTTTCTTT. This translates into CASSYATGWAFF.

This clonotype was found a few times. The V call is TRBV5-1, the J call TRBJ1-2, with 10 bases fitting TRBD1. CDR1 SGHRS and CDR2 YFSETQ come from the germline V gene. The ends lost 4 bases at V and 8 bases at J; junction bases unmatched: 8. This CDR3 region has 14 residues. The chain's CDR3 is CASSSGTGEGGYTF. The DNA for the CDR3 is TGCGCCAGCAGCAGCGGGACAGGGGAAGGCGGCTACACCTTC. Combining the CDR3 with reference TRBV5-1 and TRBJ1-2 gives the whole variable domain KAGVTQTPRYLIKTRGQQVTLSCSPISGHRSVSWYQQTPGQGLQFLFEYFSETQRNKGNFPGRFSGRQFSNSRSEMNVSTLELGDSALYLCASSSGTGEGGYTFGSGTRLTVV.

This clonotype was found a few times. This chain joins TRBV20-1 and TRBJ2-1, with D possibly matching TRBD2 (6 bases). Germline values: CDR1 DFQATT, CDR2 SNEGSKA (reference sequence). The CDR3 is 15 amino acids. The V end lost 6 bases, the J end lost 7 bases, and 22 bases lay between the germline ends. The CDR3: CSAPLRLGRSNEQFF. CDR3 nucleotides: TGCAGTGCGCCTCTCAGGCTGGGGAGGAGTAATGAGCAGTTCTTC.

This clonotype was observed at least ten times. This chain uses TRBV3-1 with TRBJ1-2; the D gene is possibly TRBD1 (5 bases). This CDR3 contains 14 residues. Germline lookup yields CDR1 LGHDT and CDR2 YNNKEL (reference sequence). V lost 1 base, J lost 4 bases, and 10 bases lay in between. The CDR3 DNA reads TGTGCCAGCAGCCAAGGGGGCCAGTTCTATGGCTACACCTTC. Its protein product is CASSQGGQFYGYTF.

This clonotype was seen ten or more times. The V call is TRBV3-1, the J call TRBJ2-7; the match to TRBD1 covers 8 bases. Per the germline V gene, CDR1 is LGHDT and CDR2 is YNNKEL (reference sequence). After removal of 1 base from V and 6 bases from J, the junction contained 8 bases not matched to a gene. CDR3 size: 15 residues. This CDR3 is CASSQVGDRGTEQYF. Here the CDR3 DNA reads TGTGCCAGCAGCCAAGTAGGCGACAGGGGCACCGAGCAGTACTTC.